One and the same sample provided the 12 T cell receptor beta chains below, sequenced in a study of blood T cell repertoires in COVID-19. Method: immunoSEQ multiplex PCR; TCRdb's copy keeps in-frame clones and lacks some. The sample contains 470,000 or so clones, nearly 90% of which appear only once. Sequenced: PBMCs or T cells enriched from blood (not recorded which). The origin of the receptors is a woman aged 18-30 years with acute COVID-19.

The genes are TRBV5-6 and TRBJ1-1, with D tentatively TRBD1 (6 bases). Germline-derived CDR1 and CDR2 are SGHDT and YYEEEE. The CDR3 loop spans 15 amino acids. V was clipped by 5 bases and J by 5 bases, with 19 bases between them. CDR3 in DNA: TGTGCCAGCAGACCCTGGGGGGGGCCGAATACTGAAGCTTTCTTT. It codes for CASRPWGGPNTEAFF.

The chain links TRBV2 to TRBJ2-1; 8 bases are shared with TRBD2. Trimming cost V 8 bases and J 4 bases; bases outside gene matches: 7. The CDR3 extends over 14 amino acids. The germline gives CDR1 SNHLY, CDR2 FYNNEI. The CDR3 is CASLSGVSYNEQFF. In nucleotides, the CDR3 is TGTGCCAGCCTTAGCGGGGTCTCTTACAATGAGCAGTTCTTC.

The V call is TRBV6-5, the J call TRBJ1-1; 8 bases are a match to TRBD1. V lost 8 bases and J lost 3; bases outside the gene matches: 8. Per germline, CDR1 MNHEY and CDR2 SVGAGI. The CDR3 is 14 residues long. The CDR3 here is CASGTGDQYTEAFF. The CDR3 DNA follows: TGTGCCAGCGGGACAGGCGACCAATACACTGAAGCTTTCTTT.

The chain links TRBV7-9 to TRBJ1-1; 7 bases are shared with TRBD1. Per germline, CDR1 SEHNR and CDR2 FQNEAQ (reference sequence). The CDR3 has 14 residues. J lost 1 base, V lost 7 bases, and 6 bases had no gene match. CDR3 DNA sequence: TGTGCCAGCATCCCGACAGGGTCGAACACTGAAGCTTTCTTT. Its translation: CASIPTGSNTEAFF.

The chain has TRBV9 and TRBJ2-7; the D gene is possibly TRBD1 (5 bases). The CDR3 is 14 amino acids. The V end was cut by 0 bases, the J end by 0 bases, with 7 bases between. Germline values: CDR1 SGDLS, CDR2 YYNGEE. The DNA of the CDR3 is TGTGCCAGCAGCGTAGGACAGACCTCCTACGAGCAGTACTTC. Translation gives CASSVGQTSYEQYF. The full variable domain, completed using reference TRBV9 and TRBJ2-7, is DSGVTQTPKHLITATGQRVTLRCSPRSGDLSVYWYQQSLDQGLQFLIQYYNGEERAKGNILERFSAQQFPDLHSELNLSSLELGDSALYFCASSVGQTSYEQYFGPGTRLTVT.

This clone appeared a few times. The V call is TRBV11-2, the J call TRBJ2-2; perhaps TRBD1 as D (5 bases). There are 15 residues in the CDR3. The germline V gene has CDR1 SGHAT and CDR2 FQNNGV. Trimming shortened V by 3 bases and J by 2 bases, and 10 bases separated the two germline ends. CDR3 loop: CASSFQDRNTGELFF. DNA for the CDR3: TGTGCCAGCAGCTTCCAAGACAGAAACACCGGGGAGCTGTTTTTT.

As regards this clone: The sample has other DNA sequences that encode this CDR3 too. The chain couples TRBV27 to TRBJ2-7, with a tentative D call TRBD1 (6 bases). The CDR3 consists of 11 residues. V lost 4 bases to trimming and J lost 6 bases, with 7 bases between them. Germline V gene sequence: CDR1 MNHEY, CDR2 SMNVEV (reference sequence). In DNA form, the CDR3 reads TGTGCCAGCAGTTCCAGGGGCGAGCAGTACTTC. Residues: CASSSRGEQYF.

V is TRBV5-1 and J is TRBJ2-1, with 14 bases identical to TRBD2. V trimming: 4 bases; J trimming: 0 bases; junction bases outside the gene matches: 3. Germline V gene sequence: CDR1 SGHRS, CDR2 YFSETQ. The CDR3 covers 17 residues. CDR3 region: CASSPGTSGSSYNEQFF. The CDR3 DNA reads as TGCGCCAGCAGCCCCGGGACTAGCGGGAGCTCCTACAATGAGCAGTTCTTC.

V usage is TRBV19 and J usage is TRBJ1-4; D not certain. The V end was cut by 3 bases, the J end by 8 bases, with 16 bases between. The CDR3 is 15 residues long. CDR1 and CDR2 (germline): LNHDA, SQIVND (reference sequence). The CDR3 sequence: CASSIPGGHREKLFF. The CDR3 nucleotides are TGTGCCAGTAGTATTCCGGGAGGTCATCGGGAAAAACTGTTTTTT.

The CDR3 nucleotides read TGTGCCAGCAGCCAAGATCGTAGCGGGGGGTCCCTCGGGAACAATGAGCAGTTCTTC. Translating gives CASSQDRSGGSLGNNEQFF. The V and J genes are TRBV3-1 (or the pseudogene TRBV3-2) and TRBJ2-1; TRBD2 matches at 10 bases. Germline V gives CDR1 LGHDT, CDR2 YNNKEL (reference sequence). V lost 0 bases to trimming and J lost 5 bases; unmatched junction nucleotides: 13. The CDR3 contains 19 residues.

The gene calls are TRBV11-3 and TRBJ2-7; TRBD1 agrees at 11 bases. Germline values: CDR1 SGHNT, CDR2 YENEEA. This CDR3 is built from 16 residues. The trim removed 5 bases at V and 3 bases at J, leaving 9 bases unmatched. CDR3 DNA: TGTGCCAGCAGCGCCCGGGACAGGGGGTCGGGCTACGAGCAGTACTTC. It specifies CASSARDRGSGYEQYF.

CDR3 residues: CATGGPVNTEAFF. CDR3 in DNA: TGTGCCACCGGAGGTCCCGTGAACACTGAAGCTTTCTTT. The gene calls are TRBV15 and TRBJ1-1, with D uncertain. Germline lookup yields CDR1 LNHNV and CDR2 YYDKDF (reference sequence). V dropped 8 bases and J dropped 0 bases, with 10 bases sitting between them. The length of the CDR3 is 13 residues.